This TCR beta chain was found in a study of shared clonotypes between healthy human individuals. Germline values: CDR1 MNHNS, CDR2 SASEGT. The CDR3 has 13 amino acids. V lost 4 bases, J lost 7 bases, and 14 bases lay in between. Details on this clone: This sample also contains other DNA sequences that code for the same CDR3.

The genomic DNA of each subset was split evenly across several immunoSEQ plates. TCRdb keeps only in-frame clones here, not all; method: immunoSEQ multiplex PCR. The table has a few hundred thousand clones, approximately 70% seen once. Sample: memory CD4+ T cells sorted from blood. Subset here: CD45RA-negative fraction. The TCR was taken from a man between 25 and 39 years old in good health. The J gene is TRBJ2-7, the V gene TRBV6-1, with a weak D call TRBD2 (6 bases). The CDR3 DNA reads as TGTGCCAGCAGTGGGACCCGGGGGTTGGAGCAGTACTTC. Encoded protein: CASSGTRGLEQYF.